This T cell receptor (beta chain) was obtained from a study of post-analysis software for immune sequencing data. Study-level information: Recorded disease courses covered relapsing-remitting, secondary progressive and progressive-relapsing multiple sclerosis. Some patients had no subtype annotation.

Study results and caveats: The F measure placed samples prepared in the same batch into strongly shared clusters. Comparison with controls showed significantly lower normalized Chao1 diversity in multiple sclerosis patients. Patients had higher frequencies than controls of a few TRBV segments, including TRBV5-6, TRBV5-1 and TRBV20-1.

For this clonotype: The antigen is unknown.

The TCR beta cDNA libraries carried unique molecular identifiers. Each batch of roughly 1 to 10 million T cells produced some 500,000 cDNA molecules. One entry per CDR3 protein, called by TCRdb with MiXCR from the PCR reads. There are some 690,000 distinct CDR3 sequences in the sample; roughly 30% occur only once, and around 0.56% lies in the top ten. The V end was cut by 4 bases, the J end by 7 bases, with 12 bases between. Per germline, CDR1 DFQATT and CDR2 SNEGSKA (reference sequence). The CDR3 loop spans 12 amino acids. The source is a girl aged 5 to 17 with multiple sclerosis. What was sequenced was blood. The chain employs TRBV20-1 and TRBJ2-3; D gene ambiguous. CDR3 loop: CSATRYEYTQYF. The CDR3 region has the DNA TGCAGTGCTACACGTTATGAGTATACGCAGTATTTT.